Below, one T cell receptor (beta chain) is given with its context. Per germline, CDR1 SGHTA and CDR2 FQGNSA. This CDR3 has 13 amino acids. The ends were cut back, 1 base at V and 4 bases at J, with 7 bases in the middle. Seattle researchers signed up patients amid active infection and tracked them longitudinally. This specimen belongs to a study of blood T cell repertoires in COVID-19. TCRdb's table, derived via immunoSEQ multiplex PCR, lists solely in-frame clones and lacks some. This table has 300,000 to 350,000 clones, 80% to 95% appearing once. The chain combines TRBV7-2 with TRBJ1-2; D not certain. The sequenced sample was peripheral blood. The source is a woman aged 25-40 years with COVID-19, enrolled during active disease. The CDR3: CASSLGGFYGYTF. CDR3 in DNA: TGTGCCAGCAGCTTAGGAGGGTTCTATGGCTACACCTTC.